These 7 T cell receptor beta chains originate from one sample sequenced in a study of identical twins. Each CDR3 protein is one row after TCRdb ran MiXCR on the 5' RACE reads. The repertoire holds 450,000 or so distinct CDR3 sequences, with around a sixth as singletons. Sample: naive T cells sorted from blood. The receptors were sampled from a man between 45 and 60 years old in good health.

The V and J genes are TRBV4-2 and TRBJ2-2; maybe TRBD2 (6 bases). Trimming took 1 base from V and 3 from J, leaving 12 bases between them. The CDR3 covers 16 residues. Germline V lookup: CDR1 LGHNA, CDR2 YNFKEQ. The CDR3 reads CASSQVVSGYTGELFF. CDR3 nucleotides: TGTGCCAGCAGCCAAGTGGTTAGCGGTTACACCGGGGAGCTGTTTTTT.

The CDR3 is CASSSAFTDTQYF. CDR3 sequence (DNA): TGTGCCAGCAGCTCCGCCTTCACAGATACGCAGTATTTT. The chain recombines TRBV7-2 with TRBJ2-3; D remains ambiguous. Germline V lookup: CDR1 SGHTA, CDR2 FQGNSA. The V and J ends lost 4 bases and 2 bases respectively, with 7 bases between them. This CDR3 spans 13 amino acids.

Ten or more counts support this clonotype. The chain employs TRBV10-3 and TRBJ1-4; TRBD1 might be the D (6 bases). CDR3 size: 11 residues. Trimming took off 10 bases at V and 8 bases at J, with 11 bases between the two ends. CDR1 is ENHRY, CDR2 SYGVKD, per germline. The CDR3 loop is CATRGEEKLFF. The CDR3 DNA reads as TGTGCCACCAGGGGAGAGGAAAAACTGTTTTTT.

The V call is TRBV5-1, the J call TRBJ2-5; 8 bases fit TRBD2. Trimming cost V 3 bases and J 0 bases; bases outside gene matches: 4. Germline-derived CDR1 and CDR2 are SGHRS and YFSETQ. This CDR3 comprises 15 residues. The CDR3 DNA sequence: TGCGCCAGCAGCTCGTTAGCGGGATACCAAGAGACCCAGTACTTC. Translation: CASSSLAGYQETQYF. Supplemented by reference TRBV5-1 and TRBJ2-5, the full variable domain reads KAGVTQTPRYLIKTRGQQVTLSCSPISGHRSVSWYQQTPGQGLQFLFEYFSETQRNKGNFPGRFSGRQFSNSRSEMNVSTLELGDSALYLCASSSLAGYQETQYFGPGTRLLVL.

CDR3 sequence reads: CSVAENYGYTF. CDR3 DNA sequence: TGCAGCGTTGCCGAGAACTATGGCTACACCTTC. The chain has TRBV29-1 and TRBJ1-2; D unresolved. Between the trimmed V and J ends, which lost 4 bases and 2 bases, there was a span of 5 bases. Germline-derived CDR1 and CDR2 are SQVTM and ANQGSEA. This CDR3 has 11 residues. The variable domain in full, with the rest retrieved from reference TRBV29-1 and TRBJ1-2, is SAVISQKPSRDICQRGTSLTIQCQVDSQVTMMFWYRQQPGQSLTLIATANQGSEATYESGFVIDKFPISRPNLTFSTLTVSNMSPEDSSIYLCSVAENYGYTFGSGTRLTVV.

The chain links TRBV15 to TRBJ1-5; maybe TRBD1 (5 bases). The V gene lost 7 bases and the J gene lost 4 bases, with 14 bases spanning the gap. Germline V CDR1 and CDR2: LNHNV, YYDKDF (reference sequence). CDR3 length: 14 residues. The CDR3 sequence is CATKTGTTNQPQHF. The CDR3 nucleotides are TGTGCCACCAAGACCGGGACTACTAATCAGCCCCAGCATTTT.

This clonotype was detected only a few times. The chain employs TRBV4-3 and TRBJ2-3, with no clear D. The CDR3 length is 14 residues. V lost 0 bases and J lost 2, with 6 bases in between. Germline V gene lookup returns CDR1 LGHNA and CDR2 YSLEER. The CDR3 is CASSQDRLTDTQYF. The CDR3 DNA is TGCGCCAGCAGCCAAGATAGACTCACAGATACGCAGTATTTT.